The source of this T cell receptor (beta chain) is a study of cytomegalovirus exposure and HLA in healthy donors. General study points: A missense DCLRE1C variant was associated with V- and J-gene trimming of TCR beta chains in a later analysis, and an independent cohort replicated the association. In an earlier analysis, about 87% or about 30%: the productive usage of most TCR beta V segments. Whilst most TCR sequences proved rare, a subset of public TCRs occurred across many donors.

The PCR used 60 Vbeta and 13 Jbeta primers. TCRdb's table, derived via immunoSEQ multiplex PCR, lists solely in-frame clones and lacks some. The table lists roughly 140,000 clones, approximately 80% of them singletons. This clone was seen just once. The antigen remains unidentified. J gave up 4 bases and V 3 bases, and 5 bases lay outside the gene matches. Germline values: CDR1 LNHNV, CDR2 YYDKDF (reference sequence). The CDR3 is 15 amino acids. The chain combines TRBV15 with TRBJ2-7; 11 bases match TRBD2. The clonotype originates from a woman between 40 and 50 years old in good health and CMV-seropositive. Sequenced sample: PBMCs. CDR3 DNA: TGTGCCACCAGCAGGGATAGCGGGAGGGCTTACGAGCAGTACTTC. Translation: CATSRDSGRAYEQYF.